A selection of T cell receptor beta chains follows, all from one sample in a study of molecular identifiers for immune sequencing clone quantification. MiXCR, applied by TCRdb to the PCR reads, yields one record per CDR3 protein. The sample contains around 320,000 distinct CDR3 sequences, roughly 24% of which appear only once. Material for sequencing was naive CD8+ T cells from blood, with Jurkat cell RNA spiked in. The receptors here all came from a human donor in good health. Some libraries in this study had Jurkat cell RNA spiked in. CDR3s include the opening cysteine and the closing phenylalanine or tryptophan. Each record gives: D gene, J gene, V gene, clone size, CDR3 DNA, CDR3 protein. D genes are given only for firm matches. Only part of the rows carry a size: once, few, many, or a class if the clone is expanded.

.	TRBJ2-7	TRBV29-1	many	TGCAGCGTTGAAATCCTAGGACGCGGACATGGGTCCTACGAGCAGTACTTC	CSVEILGRGHGSYEQYF
.	TRBJ2-7	TRBV28	.	TGTGCCAGGAGTTTCAGGGGGCGGGTAGCGGGTGCGTCCCACGAGCAGTACTTC	CARSFRGRVAGASHEQYF
.	TRBJ2-1	TRBV5-5	few	TGTGCCAGCAGCCCCGACACGCGACGATCCTACAATGAGCAGTTCTTC	CASSPDTRRSYNEQFF
.	TRBJ2-3	TRBV20-1	.	TGCAGTGGTATCACAACAAATACGCAGTATTTT	CSGITTNTQYF
.	TRBJ1-1	TRBV6-2/TRBV6-3	.	TGTGCCTGCAGTTACGTTCGGGGAGCGGGCACTGAAGCTTTCTTT	CACSYVRGAGTEAFF
TRBD1	TRBJ2-5	TRBV4-3	.	TGCGCCAGCAGCAAAGACAGGGGGCTTTGGGAGACCCAGTACTTC	CASSKDRGLWETQYF
.	TRBJ2-3	TRBV9	.	TGTGCCAGCAGCTCCCCCTATTCAGATACGCAGTATTTT	CASSSPYSDTQYF
.	TRBJ2-1	TRBV6-5	many	TGTGCCAGCACTCACGGGACGGACAATGAGCAGTTCTTC	CASTHGTDNEQFF
TRBD2	TRBJ2-7	TRBV13	few	TGTGCCAGCAGCTCCCGAGGTAGCGGGGCCTGGGAGCAGTACTTC	CASSSRGSGAWEQYF
TRBD1	TRBJ2-7	TRBV20-1	many	TGCAGTGCTAGAGTGGGGACAGGGCGGTTTGAGCAGTACTTC	CSARVGTGRFEQYF
.	TRBJ2-7	TRBV28	.	TGTGCCAGCAGGGGGGTTGCGGACTACGAGCAGTACTTC	CASRGVADYEQYF
.	TRBJ2-3	TRBV30	.	TGTGCCTGGAGTTCGGGGGATACAGATACGCAGTATTTT	CAWSSGDTDTQYF
.	TRBJ2-3	TRBV3-1	.	TGTGCCAGCAGTCAAGCTCGGCCGGGGCCAGATACGCAGTATTTT	CASSQARPGPDTQYF
TRBD1	TRBJ2-7	TRBV30	.	TGTGCCTGGAGTTCCGACGAACCGGGACAGGGTTTTCTCCCCTACGAGCAGTACTTC	CAWSSDEPGQGFLPYEQYF
.	TRBJ2-7	TRBV28	many	TGTGCCAGCAGTTTATATCTGGGGGCGGGTGAGCAGTACTTC	CASSLYLGAGEQYF
.	TRBJ1-3	TRBV4-3	many	TGCGCCAGCAGCCAAGATCCGGGGGCCGGAAACACCATATATTTT	CASSQDPGAGNTIYF
.	TRBJ1-1	TRBV18	once	TGTGCCAGCTCACCCGGAACAGCGGGGACTGAAGCTTTCTTT	CASSPGTAGTEAFF
TRBD2	TRBJ2-3	TRBV7-2	few	TGTGCCAGCAGCTTCCGGGGGGACCGCGGCACAGATACGCAGTATTTT	CASSFRGDRGTDTQYF
.	TRBJ2-1	TRBV12-3/TRBV12-4	.	TGTGCCAGCAGAATAACTAACAATGAGCAGTTCTTC	CASRITNNEQFF
.	TRBJ2-3	TRBV6-5	few	TGTGCCAGCAGTTACTCGGTAGGGCAGGGGCAGTATTTT	CASSYSVGQGQYF
.	TRBJ1-4	TRBV19	few	TGTGCCAGTAGTCCCGGGCCCTGGCCTAATGAAAAACTGTTTTTT	CASSPGPWPNEKLFF
.	TRBJ2-7	TRBV4-2	few	TGTGCCAGCAGCCACGACCCGTCCTACGAGCAGTACTTC	CASSHDPSYEQYF
.	TRBJ2-5	TRBV6-6	few	TGTGCCAGCAGTTACTCTGAAGGGCTGGGGACCCAGTACTTC	CASSYSEGLGTQYF
.	TRBJ1-5	TRBV7-6	.	TGTGCCACCAGCTTAGGGACAACAAAATATAGCAATCAGCCCCAGCATTTT	CATSLGTTKYSNQPQHF
.	TRBJ1-2	TRBV25-1	.	TGTGCCAGCAGTGAATGGGAGATTACCTATGACTACACCTTC	CASSEWEITYDYTF
.	TRBJ2-1	TRBV5-1	many	TGCGCCAGCACCACAAGCGGCCACAATGAGCAGTTCTTC	CASTTSGHNEQFF
.	TRBJ2-2	TRBV12-3/TRBV12-4	once	TGTGCCAGCGGATCAGGGGCCGGGGAGCTGTTTTTT	CASGSGAGELFF
TRBD2	TRBJ2-7	TRBV28	.	TGTGCCAGCAGTCCTCTCCTTAGCGGGGCGGACGAGCAGTACTTC	CASSPLLSGADEQYF
.	TRBJ2-2	TRBV12-3/TRBV12-4	many	TGTGCCAGCAGTTCGGTCGGCACCGGGGAGCTGTTTTTT	CASSSVGTGELFF
.	TRBJ1-1	TRBV4-1	many	TGCGCCAGCAGCCAACCCCCCGCCAGGATGAACACTGAAGCTTTCTTT	CASSQPPARMNTEAFF
.	TRBJ2-1	TRBV11-2	.	TGTGCCAGCAGCTTAGTAAGGGGTTTTGAGCAGTTCTTC	CASSLVRGFEQFF
.	TRBJ2-1	TRBV11-2	once	TGTGCCAGCAGCCAGGGAGAAGGGGCCTCCTACAATGAGCAGTTCTTC	CASSQGEGASYNEQFF
.	TRBJ2-1	TRBV7-9	few	TGTGCCAGCAGCGTCGGACCGGCGGATGAGCAGTTCTTC	CASSVGPADEQFF
.	TRBJ1-2	TRBV29-1	many	TGCAGCGTTGAAACCTACCCCCACTACACCTTC	CSVETYPHYTF
.	TRBJ2-7	TRBV4-3	many	TGCGCCAGCAGCCAAGAAGTGGAGGTGTACGAGCAGTACTTC	CASSQEVEVYEQYF
.	TRBJ2-1	TRBV7-6	.	TGTGCCAGCAGCTTAGATAGCGTGGCCTACAATGAGCAGTTCTTC	CASSLDSVAYNEQFF
.	TRBJ2-3	TRBV7-2	.	TGTGCCAGCAGCTTATGGCCTCATGACACAGATACGCAGTATTTT	CASSLWPHDTDTQYF